Following are 15 T cell receptor beta chains from one sample sequenced in a study of T-cell memory formation after mild COVID-19. One entry per CDR3 protein results from TCRdb running MiXCR on the 5' RACE reads. The sample shows some 120,000 distinct CDR3 sequences, 17% of them seen only once. The sequenced material came from PBMCs or a T cell subset sorted from them (not recorded which). All receptors come from a man aged 18-30 years who had mild COVID-19 (a few samples of this study predate the infection). Cell type and time point are not known.

This clonotype was seen at least ten times. V gene TRBV4-2 combines with J gene TRBJ2-3, with D perhaps matching TRBD2 (5 bases). CDR1 is LGHNA, CDR2 YNFKEQ, per germline. Trimming removed 1 base at V and 0 bases at J, with 5 bases between. This CDR3 contains 14 residues. The CDR3 is CASSQGGSTDTQYF. CDR3 DNA sequence: TGTGCCAGCAGCCAAGGAGGGAGCACAGATACGCAGTATTTT.

This clonotype was picked up a small number of times. The chain uses TRBV7-2 and TRBJ2-3; tentative D call: TRBD1 (6 bases). This CDR3 is 15 amino acids long. Germline V gene data show CDR1 as SGHTA and CDR2 as FQGNSA. V was clipped by 5 bases and J by 1 base, with 13 bases between them. CDR3 in DNA: TGTGCCAGCAGCCTACAGGGCTCTGGCACAGATACGCAGTATTTT. This gives the protein CASSLQGSGTDTQYF. Supplemented by reference TRBV7-2 and TRBJ2-3, the full variable domain reads GAGVSQSPSNKVTEKGKDVELRCDPISGHTALYWYRQSLGQGLEFLIYFQGNSAPDKSGLPSDRFSAERTGGSVSTLTIQRTQQEDSAVYLCASSLQGSGTDTQYFGPGTRLTVL.

This clonotype came up a few times. The rearrangement links TRBV7-2 to TRBJ1-5; the D is unclear. This CDR3 has 15 amino acids. V gave up 2 bases and J gave up 1 base, with 9 bases separating them. Germline lookup yields CDR1 SGHTA and CDR2 FQGNSA. CDR3 amino acids: CASSLIEDSNQPQHF. CDR3 sequence (DNA): TGTGCCAGCAGCTTAATCGAGGACAGCAATCAGCCCCAGCATTTT.

J is TRBJ1-1 and V is TRBV7-2; tentative D call: TRBD1 (6 bases). Trimming took off 1 base at V and 10 bases at J, with 16 bases between the two ends. The V gene's germline CDR1 is SGHTA and CDR2 FQGNSA. CDR3 length equals 14 residues. CDR3 DNA: TGTGCCAGCAGCTTAGGGGGGCTGGATGGTAGAGCTTTCTTT. Its protein product is CASSLGGLDGRAFF.

This clonotype showed up just a few times. The chain is built from TRBV28 and TRBJ1-2; D is unresolved. Germline CDR1 and CDR2: MDHEN and SYDVKM. This CDR3 has 14 residues. Between the trimmed V and J ends, which lost 6 bases and 6 bases, there was a span of 17 bases. The CDR3 DNA sequence: TGTGCCAGCAGAATGCCGGGCCAAGGGCATGGCTACACCTTC. It specifies CASRMPGQGHGYTF.

This chain connects TRBV24-1 to TRBJ2-3; 12 bases agree with TRBD2. Germline V CDR1 and CDR2: KGHDR, SFDVKD. V lost 4 bases, J lost 5 bases, and 6 bases stayed unmatched. This CDR3 spans 16 amino acids. CDR3 nucleotide sequence: TGTGCCACCAGTGAGTCTAGCGGGGGGGTCGAAGATACGCAGTATTTT. Amino acid sequence: CATSESSGGVEDTQYF.

This clonotype showed up just a few times. The chain recombines TRBV11-1 with TRBJ1-1; D possibly corresponds to TRBD1 (5 bases). Per germline, CDR1 SGHAT and CDR2 FQDESV (reference sequence). V was clipped by 5 bases and J by 4 bases, with 17 bases between them. The CDR3 loop spans 15 amino acids. The CDR3 DNA reads as TGTGCCAGCAGCCCCTTTAGGGGAGAGGGCACTGAAGCTTTCTTT. Its protein product is CASSPFRGEGTEAFF.

This clonotype was seen only a few times. The chain is built from TRBV6-1 and TRBJ2-3, with TRBD2 matching over 7 bases. V shed 8 bases, J shed 6 bases, and the junction held 5 bases outside the gene matches. The CDR3 is 12 residues long. The germline gives CDR1 MNHNS, CDR2 SASEGT. The DNA for the CDR3 is TGTGCCAGCGCTTGGGAGGGCGATACGCAGTATTTT. As protein: CASAWEGDTQYF.

The rearrangement links TRBV5-1 to TRBJ1-1; the D is unclear. The germline CDR1 and CDR2 sequences are SGHRS and YFSETQ. The CDR3 is 13 amino acids. V lost 2 bases to trimming and J lost 2 bases, with 7 bases between them. The CDR3 protein is CASSFGFNTEAFF. The CDR3 nucleotides are TGCGCCAGCAGCTTCGGGTTCAACACTGAAGCTTTCTTT.

This clonotype was observed a few times. The rearrangement joins TRBV12-3 or TRBV12-4 to TRBJ1-5; the D gene is possibly TRBD1 (5 bases). Trimming pared 6 bases from V and 7 bases from J, leaving 16 bases between. The CDR3 has 14 residues. The CDR3 DNA sequence: TGTGCCAGCAGCCCACCTTCAACAGGCCAGCCCCAGCATTTT. Protein: CASSPPSTGQPQHF.

This clonotype was found a few times. The V and J genes are TRBV7-9 and TRBJ2-2; D perhaps matches TRBD1 (6 bases). CDR1 and CDR2 (germline): SEHNR, FQNEAQ (reference sequence). The CDR3 is made up of 14 amino acids. V was trimmed by 8 bases and J by 2 bases, leaving 12 bases between them. This chain's CDR3 is CASGAGANTGELFF. The CDR3 DNA is TGTGCCAGCGGGGCAGGGGCCAACACCGGGGAGCTGTTTTTT.

This chain uses TRBV13 with TRBJ2-7; possible D gene TRBD1, 6 bases. Trimming removed 5 bases at V and 4 bases at J, with 9 bases between. CDR1 PRHDT and CDR2 FYEKMQ come from the germline V gene (reference sequence). The CDR3 length is 12 residues. The CDR3 DNA sequence: TGTGCCAGCAGCCCTGACAGGTACGAGCAGTACTTC. It codes for CASSPDRYEQYF.

This chain joins TRBV7-2 and TRBJ2-1, with 13 bases fitting TRBD2. From germline, CDR1 is SGHTA and CDR2 FQGNSA. This CDR3 contains 15 residues. V shed 1 base, J shed 6 bases, and the junction held 0 bases outside the gene matches. The DNA for the CDR3 is TGTGCCAGCAGCTTAGGACTAGCGGGGGGCAATGAGCAGTTCTTC. Translation: CASSLGLAGGNEQFF.

This clonotype was counted between two and nine times. The J gene is TRBJ1-6, the V gene TRBV4-2; 8 nucleotides agree with TRBD1. The germline gives CDR1 LGHNA, CDR2 YNFKEQ. J gave up 8 bases and V 3 bases, and 9 bases lay outside the gene matches. This CDR3 has 16 amino acids. CDR3 region: CASSHGGGQGDSPLHF. CDR3 in DNA: TGTGCCAGCAGCCACGGGGGAGGACAGGGAGATTCACCCCTCCACTTT.

The rearrangement links TRBV2 to TRBJ2-7; 8 bases fit TRBD2. Losses at the gene ends were 1 base for V and 2 bases for J; bases not matched to a gene: 4. This CDR3 has 15 residues. CDR1 SNHLY and CDR2 FYNNEI come from the germline V gene. CDR3: CASSEGRGAAYEQYF. Here the CDR3 DNA reads TGTGCCAGCAGTGAAGGGCGGGGGGCGGCCTACGAGCAGTACTTC. Complete variable domain (other parts from reference TRBV2 and TRBJ2-7): EPEVTQTPSHQVTQMGQEVILRCVPISNHLYFYWYRQILGQKVEFLVSFYNNEISEKSEIFDDQFSVERPDGSNFTLKIRSTKLEDSAMYFCASSEGRGAAYEQYFGPGTRLTVT.